The source of this TCR beta chain is a study of blood T cell repertoires in COVID-19. Study as a whole: Samples representing acute and convalescent COVID-19 were sourced from the United States, Italy and Spain. The analysed material was cDNA or gDNA that came from T cells, B-cell-depleted T cells, or PBMCs.

This CDR3 is 13 amino acids long. Trimming at V came to 4 bases and at J to 7 bases, leaving 6 bases not matched to a gene. Germline V gene data show CDR1 as MNHEY and CDR2 as SVGAGI. Methods used by the authors: From reference gene primer amplification, estimates of nucleated cell counts were derived. Here immunoSEQ multiplex PCR was the method, and the copy in TCRdb shows in-frame clones only, minus some. V, J and clone size are those of that table, while D and trimming were read from the DNA. The sample carries some 120,000 clones, approximately 90% recorded once. This receptor was obtained from a human donor with active COVID-19. The donor label of this sample is uncertain. Sequencing was performed on peripheral blood. The chain carries TRBV6-5 and TRBJ2-5; 7 bases align to TRBD1. CDR3 DNA: TGTGCCAGCAGTTCCCGACAGGGCGGGACCCAGTACTTC. This encodes CASSSRQGGTQYF.